This record concerns one TCR beta chain sequence. The source of the sample is a study of T cell responses to AZD1222 COVID-19 vaccine. This CDR3 contains 14 residues. V shed 9 bases and J 6 bases; nucleotides not matched to a gene: 9. Germline lookup yields CDR1 MNHEY and CDR2 SVGAGI. Assay: immunoSEQ multiplex PCR; the TCRdb copy retains only in-frame clones and omits some. The table includes about 110,000 clones, 86% detected once. The sample here was peripheral blood, taken on day 0 of AZD1222 vaccination. The source is an adult in good health. The chain employs TRBV6-5 and TRBJ2-1; the match to TRBD1 covers 9 bases. As DNA, the CDR3 is TGTGCCAGAGTTTCCGGGACAGGGACCAATGAGCAGTTCTTC. Translating gives CARVSGTGTNEQFF.